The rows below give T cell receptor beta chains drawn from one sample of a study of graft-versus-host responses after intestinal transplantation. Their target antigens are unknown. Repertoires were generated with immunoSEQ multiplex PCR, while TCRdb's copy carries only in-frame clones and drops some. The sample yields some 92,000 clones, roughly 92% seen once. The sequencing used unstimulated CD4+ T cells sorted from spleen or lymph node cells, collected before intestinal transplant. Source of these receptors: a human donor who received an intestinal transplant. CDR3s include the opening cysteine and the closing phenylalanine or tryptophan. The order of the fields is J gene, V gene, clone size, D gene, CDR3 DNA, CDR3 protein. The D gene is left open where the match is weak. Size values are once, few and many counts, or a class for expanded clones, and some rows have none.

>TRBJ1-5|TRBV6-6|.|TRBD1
TGTGCCAGCAGTTACTCGGGACAGGGGATAGGTCAGCCCCAGCATTTT
CASSYSGQGIGQPQHF
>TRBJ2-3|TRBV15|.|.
TGTGCCACCAGCAGAGACGGAGGAGGGTACACAGATACGCAGTATTTT
CATSRDGGGYTDTQYF
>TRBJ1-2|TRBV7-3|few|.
TGTGCCAGCAGCTTAACAGGTTATGGCTACACCTTC
CASSLTGYGYTF
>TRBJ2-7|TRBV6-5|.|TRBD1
TGTGCCAGCAGAAACCGGGACAGGGGCTCCTACGAGCAGTACTTC
CASRNRDRGSYEQYF
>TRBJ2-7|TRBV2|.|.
TGTGCCAGCAGGCAGACAGTTGAGCAGTACTTC
CASRQTVEQYF
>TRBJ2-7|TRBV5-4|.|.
TGTGCCAGCAGCCGGGTGGGGACCCCACGAACTTACGAGCAGTACTTC
CASSRVGTPRTYEQYF
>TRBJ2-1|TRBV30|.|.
TGTGCCTGGAGTGTACTCCCGGCTGAGCAGTTCTTC
CAWSVLPAEQFF
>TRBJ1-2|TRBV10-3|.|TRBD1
TGTGCCATCAGGCCCTTCGACAGGGGGAGCTATGGCTACACCTTC
CAIRPFDRGSYGYTF
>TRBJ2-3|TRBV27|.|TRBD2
TGTGCCAGCAGTTTCCGACTAGCTGCAGATACGCAGTATTTT
CASSFRLAADTQYF
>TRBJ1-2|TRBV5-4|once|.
TGTGCCAGCAGCGCGAATCCACAGGACCGCTATGGCTACACCTTC
CASSANPQDRYGYTF
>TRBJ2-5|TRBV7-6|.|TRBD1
TGTGCCAGCAGCTTAGTCCCCTGGACAGGGGGAGGTGAGACCCAGTACTTC
CASSLVPWTGGGETQYF
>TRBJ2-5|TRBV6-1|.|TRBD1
TGTGCCAGCAGTGTAGACAGGGGATACGACCAAGAGACCCAGTACTTC
CASSVDRGYDQETQYF
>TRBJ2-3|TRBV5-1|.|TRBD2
TGCGCCAGCAGCTCGAGGACTAGCGGGAAAACAGATACGCAGTATTTT
CASSSRTSGKTDTQYF
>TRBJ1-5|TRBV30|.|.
TGTGCCTGGAGTGTTAGCGGGGGAGGTCAGCCCCAGCATTTT
CAWSVSGGGQPQHF
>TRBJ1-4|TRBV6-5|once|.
TGTGCCAGCAGTTACTCGACGGGCAGTTTCGAAAAACTGTTTTTT
CASSYSTGSFEKLFF
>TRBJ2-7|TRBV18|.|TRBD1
TGTGCCAGCTCACCACCATGGGACAGTGGCGAGCAGTACTTC
CASSPPWDSGEQYF
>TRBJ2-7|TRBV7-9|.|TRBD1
TGTGCCAGCCGGCCCGGGACAGGGGTCTACTTAACCTACGAGCAGTACTTC
CASRPGTGVYLTYEQYF
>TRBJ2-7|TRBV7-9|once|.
TGTGCCAGCAGCTACAGCGGGCGACCCTACGAGCAGTACTTC
CASSYSGRPYEQYF
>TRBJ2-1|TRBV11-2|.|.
TGTGCCAGCAGCTTAGAGACTAGTTACAATGAGCAGTTCTTC
CASSLETSYNEQFF
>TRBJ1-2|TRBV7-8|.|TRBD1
TGTGCCAGCAGCTTAGGGGGGCAGGGGGCGCGAGGCTACACCTTC
CASSLGGQGARGYTF
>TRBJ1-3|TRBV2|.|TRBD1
TGTGCCAGCATAGCTGAGGGGGCGAGAGGAAACACCATATATTTT
CASIAEGARGNTIYF
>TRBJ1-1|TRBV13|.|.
TGTGCCAGCAGCTTAGCCCCAATCGCCCAGACCCTTACTGAAGCTTTCTTT
CASSLAPIAQTLTEAFF
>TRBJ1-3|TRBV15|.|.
TGTGCCACCAGCCGGGGGAGTGGAAACACCATATATTTT
CATSRGSGNTIYF
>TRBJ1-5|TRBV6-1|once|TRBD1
TGTGCCAGCTCGGGACAGTGGGATCAGCCCCAGCATTTT
CASSGQWDQPQHF
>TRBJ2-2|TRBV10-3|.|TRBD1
TGTGCCATCAAGGACAGGGGGGACCACGCCGGGGAGCTGTTTTTT
CAIKDRGDHAGELFF
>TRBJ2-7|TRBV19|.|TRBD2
TGTGCCAGTAGTACGGGGGGGACCTTAAGAGGGTACGAGCAGTACTTC
CASSTGGTLRGYEQYF
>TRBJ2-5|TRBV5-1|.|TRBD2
TGCGCCAGCAGCTTGTCGCCAGCGGGAGTGGGGGAGACCCAGTACTTC
CASSLSPAGVGETQYF
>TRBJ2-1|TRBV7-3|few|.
TGTGCCAGCAGCTTAGTTCGGGGCTACAATGAGCAGTTCTTC
CASSLVRGYNEQFF
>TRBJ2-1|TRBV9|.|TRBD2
TGTGCCAGCAGCGTTAGGACTAGCGGGTACAATGAGCAGTTCTTC
CASSVRTSGYNEQFF